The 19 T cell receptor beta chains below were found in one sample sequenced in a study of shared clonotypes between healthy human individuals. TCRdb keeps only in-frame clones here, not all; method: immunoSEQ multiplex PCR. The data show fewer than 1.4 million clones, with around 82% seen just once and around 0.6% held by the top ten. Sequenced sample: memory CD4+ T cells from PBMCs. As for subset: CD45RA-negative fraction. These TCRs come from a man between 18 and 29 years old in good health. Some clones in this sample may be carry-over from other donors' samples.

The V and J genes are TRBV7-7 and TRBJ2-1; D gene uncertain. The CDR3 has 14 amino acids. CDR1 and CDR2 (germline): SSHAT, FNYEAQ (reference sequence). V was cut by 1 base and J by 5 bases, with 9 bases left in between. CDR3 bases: TGTGCCAGCAGCTTAGGCGATTCAAACAATGAGCAGTTCTTC. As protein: CASSLGDSNNEQFF.

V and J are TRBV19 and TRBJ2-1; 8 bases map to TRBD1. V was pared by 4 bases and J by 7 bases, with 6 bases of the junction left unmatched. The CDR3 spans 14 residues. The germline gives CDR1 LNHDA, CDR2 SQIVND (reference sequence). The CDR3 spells CASSKTGAYNEQFF. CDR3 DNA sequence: TGTGCCAGTAGTAAGACAGGGGCGTATAATGAGCAGTTCTTC.

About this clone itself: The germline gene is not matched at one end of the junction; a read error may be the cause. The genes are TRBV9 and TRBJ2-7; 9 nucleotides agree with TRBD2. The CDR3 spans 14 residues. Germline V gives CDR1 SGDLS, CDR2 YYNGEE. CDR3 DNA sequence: TGTGCCAGCAGCGTTAGCGGGAGCTCCCACGAGCAGTACTTC. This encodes CASSVSGSSHEQYF.

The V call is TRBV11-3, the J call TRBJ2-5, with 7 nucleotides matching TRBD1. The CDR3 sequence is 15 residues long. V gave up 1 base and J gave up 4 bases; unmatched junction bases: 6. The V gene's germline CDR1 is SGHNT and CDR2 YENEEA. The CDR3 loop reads CASSLGGAGGETQYF. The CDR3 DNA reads TGTGCCAGCAGCTTAGGTGGGGCAGGGGGAGAGACCCAGTACTTC.

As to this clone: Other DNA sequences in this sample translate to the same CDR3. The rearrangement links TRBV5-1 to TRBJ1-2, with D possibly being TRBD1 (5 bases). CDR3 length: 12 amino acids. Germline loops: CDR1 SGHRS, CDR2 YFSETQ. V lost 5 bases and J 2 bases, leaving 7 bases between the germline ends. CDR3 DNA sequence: TGCGCCAGCAGGGGGGTCAACTATGGCTACACCTTC. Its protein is CASRGVNYGYTF.

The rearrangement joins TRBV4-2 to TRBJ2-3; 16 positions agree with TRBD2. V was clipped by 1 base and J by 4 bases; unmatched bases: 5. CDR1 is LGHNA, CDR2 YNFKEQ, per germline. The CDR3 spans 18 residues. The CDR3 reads CASSQVGLAGGMADTQYF. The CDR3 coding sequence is TGTGCCAGCAGCCAAGTGGGACTAGCGGGAGGGATGGCAGATACGCAGTATTTT.

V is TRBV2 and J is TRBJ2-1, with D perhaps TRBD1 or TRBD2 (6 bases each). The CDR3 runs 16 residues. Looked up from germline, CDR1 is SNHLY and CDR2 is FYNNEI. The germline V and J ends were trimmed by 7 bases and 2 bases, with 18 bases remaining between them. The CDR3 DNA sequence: TGTGCCAGCATACGGGCTGGGGGCGGGACCTACAATGAGCAGTTCTTC. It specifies CASIRAGGGTYNEQFF. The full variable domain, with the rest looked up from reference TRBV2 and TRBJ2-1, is EPEVTQTPSHQVTQMGQEVILRCVPISNHLYFYWYRQILGQKVEFLVSFYNNEISEKSEIFDDQFSVERPDGSNFTLKIRSTKLEDSAMYFCASIRAGGGTYNEQFFGPGTRLTVL.

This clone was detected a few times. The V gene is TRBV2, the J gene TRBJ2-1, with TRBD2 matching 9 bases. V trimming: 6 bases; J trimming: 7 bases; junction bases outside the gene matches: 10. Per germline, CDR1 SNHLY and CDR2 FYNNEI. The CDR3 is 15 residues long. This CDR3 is CASSRSAGGSNEQFF. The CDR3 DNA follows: TGTGCCAGCAGCCGTTCAGCGGGAGGTTCTAATGAGCAGTTCTTC. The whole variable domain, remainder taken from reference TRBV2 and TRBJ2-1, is EPEVTQTPSHQVTQMGQEVILRCVPISNHLYFYWYRQILGQKVEFLVSFYNNEISEKSEIFDDQFSVERPDGSNFTLKIRSTKLEDSAMYFCASSRSAGGSNEQFFGPGTRLTVL.

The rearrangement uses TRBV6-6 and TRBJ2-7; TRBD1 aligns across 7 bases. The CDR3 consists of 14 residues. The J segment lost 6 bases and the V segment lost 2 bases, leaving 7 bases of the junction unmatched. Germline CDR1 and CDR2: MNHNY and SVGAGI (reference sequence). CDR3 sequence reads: CASSYPTGSGEQYF. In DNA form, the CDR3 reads TGTGCCAGCAGTTACCCGACAGGGTCGGGCGAGCAGTACTTC.

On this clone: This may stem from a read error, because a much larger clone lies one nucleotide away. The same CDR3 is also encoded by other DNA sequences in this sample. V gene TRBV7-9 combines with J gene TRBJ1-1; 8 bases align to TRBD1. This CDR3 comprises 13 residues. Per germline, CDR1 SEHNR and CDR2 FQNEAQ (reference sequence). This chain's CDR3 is CASIRDRGTEAFF. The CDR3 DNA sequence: TGTGCCAGCATCCGAGACAGGGGCACTGAGGCTTTCTTT.

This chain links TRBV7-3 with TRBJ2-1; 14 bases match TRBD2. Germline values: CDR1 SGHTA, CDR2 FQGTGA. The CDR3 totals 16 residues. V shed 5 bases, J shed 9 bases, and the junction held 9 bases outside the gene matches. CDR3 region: CASSPVGTSGSGEQFF. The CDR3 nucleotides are TGTGCCAGCAGCCCTGTCGGGACTAGCGGGAGTGGTGAGCAGTTCTTC.

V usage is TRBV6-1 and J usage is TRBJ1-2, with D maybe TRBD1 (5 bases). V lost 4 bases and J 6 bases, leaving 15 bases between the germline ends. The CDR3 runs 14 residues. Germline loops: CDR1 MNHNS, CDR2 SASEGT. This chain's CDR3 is CASSVMGGPNGYTF. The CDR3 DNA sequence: TGTGCCAGCAGTGTGATGGGGGGTCCTAATGGCTACACCTTC.

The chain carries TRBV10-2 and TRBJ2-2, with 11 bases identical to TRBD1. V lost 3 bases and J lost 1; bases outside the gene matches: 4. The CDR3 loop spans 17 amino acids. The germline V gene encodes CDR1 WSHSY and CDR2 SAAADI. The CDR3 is CASSDSGTGGNTGELFF. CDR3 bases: TGCGCCAGCAGTGACTCCGGGACAGGGGGGAACACCGGGGAGCTGTTTTTT.

The CDR3 here is CASSQLNIKTPLDNSPLHF. The CDR3, as DNA: TGTGCCAGCAGCCAACTTAATATAAAGACCCCGCTAGATAATTCACCCCTCCACTTT. The chain couples TRBV4-2 to TRBJ1-6; D is unresolved. The CDR3 length is 19 residues. Germline lookup yields CDR1 LGHNA and CDR2 YNFKEQ. The ends were cut back, 2 bases at V and 5 bases at J, with 22 bases in the middle.

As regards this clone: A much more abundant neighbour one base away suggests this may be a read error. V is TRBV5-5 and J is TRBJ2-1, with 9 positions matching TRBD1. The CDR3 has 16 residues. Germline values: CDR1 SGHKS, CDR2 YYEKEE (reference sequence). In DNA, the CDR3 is TGTGCCAGCAGCTTCCCCACCGGGACAGGGTACAGTGAGCAGTTCTTC. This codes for CASSFPTGTGYSEQFF.

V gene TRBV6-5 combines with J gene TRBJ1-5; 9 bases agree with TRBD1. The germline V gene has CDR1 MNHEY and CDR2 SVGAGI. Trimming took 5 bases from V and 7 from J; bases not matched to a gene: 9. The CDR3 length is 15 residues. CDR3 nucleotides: TGTGCCAGCAGTCCTTCCGGGACAGGGCTCCAGCCCCAGCATTTT. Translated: CASSPSGTGLQPQHF.

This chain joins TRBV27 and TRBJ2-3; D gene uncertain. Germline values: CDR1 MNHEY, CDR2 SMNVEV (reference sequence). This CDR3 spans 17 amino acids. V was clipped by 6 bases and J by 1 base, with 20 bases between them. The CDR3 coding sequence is TGTGCCAGCAGCTCAACAGCTAAAATTCTCGGCACAGATACGCAGTATTTT. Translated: CASSSTAKILGTDTQYF.

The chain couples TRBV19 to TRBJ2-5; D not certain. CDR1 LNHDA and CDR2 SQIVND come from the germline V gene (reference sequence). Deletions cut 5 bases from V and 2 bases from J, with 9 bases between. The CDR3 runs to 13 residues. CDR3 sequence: CASSWAEQETQYF. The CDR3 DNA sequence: TGTGCCAGTAGTTGGGCAGAACAAGAGACCCAGTACTTC.

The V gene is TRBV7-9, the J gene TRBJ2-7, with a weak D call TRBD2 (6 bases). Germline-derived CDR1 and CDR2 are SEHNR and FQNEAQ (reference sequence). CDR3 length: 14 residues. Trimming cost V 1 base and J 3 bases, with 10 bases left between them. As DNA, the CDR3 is TGTGCCAGCAGCTTAGTCCGGCGGGGCTACGAGCAGTACTTC. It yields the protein CASSLVRRGYEQYF.